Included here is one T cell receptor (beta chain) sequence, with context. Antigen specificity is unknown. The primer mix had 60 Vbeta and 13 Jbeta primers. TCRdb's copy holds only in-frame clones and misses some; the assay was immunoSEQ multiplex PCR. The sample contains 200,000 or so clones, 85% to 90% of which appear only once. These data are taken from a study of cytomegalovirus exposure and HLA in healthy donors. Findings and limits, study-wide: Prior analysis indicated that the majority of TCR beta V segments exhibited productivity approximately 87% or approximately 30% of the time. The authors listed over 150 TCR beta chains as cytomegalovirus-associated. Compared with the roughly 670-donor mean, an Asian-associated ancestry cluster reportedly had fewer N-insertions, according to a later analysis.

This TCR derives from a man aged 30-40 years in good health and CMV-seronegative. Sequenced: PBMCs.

The CDR3 sequence: CASSWGGEDTQYF. As DNA, the CDR3 is TGTGCCAGCAGTTGGGGTGGGGAGGATACGCAGTATTTT. V usage is TRBV6-5 and J usage is TRBJ2-3; tentatively, D is TRBD2 (5 bases). V was shortened by 4 bases and J by 6 bases, with 11 bases between the two germline ends. The CDR3 length is 13 residues. Germline CDR1 MNHEY, CDR2 SVGAGI.